Shown below are 21 T cell receptor beta chains from a single sample sequenced in a study of identical twins. TCRdb re-called the 5' RACE reads through MiXCR, storing one row per CDR3 protein. The sample yields fewer than 500,000 distinct CDR3 sequences, roughly a quarter seen once. These same records also appear under a second study, on T cells expressing NK-cell markers.

Sample: CD4+ T cells sorted from blood. Receptors were obtained from a young woman in good health.

The chain uses TRBV7-2 and TRBJ2-5; 13 positions agree with TRBD2. This CDR3 comprises 16 residues. V shed 5 bases and J 5 bases; nucleotides not matched to a gene: 8. CDR1 SGHTA and CDR2 FQGNSA come from the germline V gene. Here the CDR3 reads CASSRTSGRARETQYF. The CDR3 coding sequence is TGTGCCAGCAGCCGTACTAGCGGGAGGGCCAGGGAGACCCAGTACTTC.

This sequence joins TRBV5-6 and TRBJ2-3; D gene uncertain. The CDR3 contains 13 residues. V gave up 3 bases and J gave up 2 bases, with 7 bases separating them. Germline assignment: CDR1 SGHDT and CDR2 YYEEEE. CDR3 in DNA: TGTGCCAGCAGCTCCGAACCCACAGATACGCAGTATTTT. Its translation: CASSSEPTDTQYF.

This clonotype has a handful of counts. The V and J genes are TRBV7-9 and TRBJ1-1; D remains ambiguous. Germline CDR1 reads SEHNR; CDR2 reads FQNEAQ (reference sequence). V was trimmed by 1 base and J by 4 bases, leaving 10 bases between them. CDR3 length: 14 amino acids. The CDR3 region has the DNA TGTGCCAGCAGCTTAGGTGGGTGGAGCACTGAAGCTTTCTTT. This encodes CASSLGGWSTEAFF.

This clonotype was detected ten times or more. The chain combines TRBV7-8 with TRBJ2-7; 9 nucleotides line up with TRBD2. With 1 base clipped from V and 2 bases from J, the junction kept 3 bases outside the gene matches. Germline-derived CDR1 and CDR2 are SGHVS and FQNEAQ. CDR3 length equals 15 residues. CDR3 sequence reads: CASSLGAGGTYEQYF. CDR3 bases: TGTGCCAGCAGCTTAGGAGCGGGGGGCACCTACGAGCAGTACTTC.

This clonotype was picked up a small number of times. The V and J genes are TRBV6-1 and TRBJ2-3, with D unclear. V shed 7 bases and J shed 6 bases, with 14 bases lying between them. The CDR3 has 13 amino acids. Germline CDR1 MNHNS, CDR2 SASEGT. The DNA of the CDR3 is TGTGCCAGCACCCCCGGAGTTTCGGATACGCAGTATTTT. This sequence encodes CASTPGVSDTQYF.

This chain links TRBV9 with TRBJ2-7, with 8 bases identical to TRBD2. V gave up 3 bases and J gave up 3 bases; unmatched junction bases: 11. The V gene's germline CDR1 is SGDLS and CDR2 YYNGEE. The CDR3 is made up of 16 amino acids. CDR3 bases: TGTGCCAGCAGCGCGGGGGGGGGGCAGGACAGCTACGAGCAGTACTTC. Its translation is CASSAGGGQDSYEQYF.

This clonotype was picked up a small number of times. The J gene is TRBJ1-5, the V gene TRBV20-1; D is possibly TRBD1 (5 bases). V lost 3 bases and J 5 bases, leaving 14 bases between the germline ends. CDR3 length: 14 amino acids. Germline-derived CDR1 and CDR2 are DFQATT and SNEGSKA (reference sequence). The CDR3 region is CSARAGTSDQPQHF. The CDR3 nucleotides read TGCAGTGCTAGGGCCGGGACCTCCGATCAGCCCCAGCATTTT.

This clonotype was counted a few times. This sequence joins TRBV2 and TRBJ2-3; 7 bases fit TRBD2. V lost 4 bases and J lost 4; bases outside the gene matches: 8. The CDR3 runs 15 residues. Germline assignment: CDR1 SNHLY and CDR2 FYNNEI. The CDR3 DNA reads as TGTGCCAGCAGTGTGTCCAGCGGGATTTCAGATACGCAGTATTTT. The encoded protein is CASSVSSGISDTQYF.

The chain uses TRBV6-2 or TRBV6-3 and TRBJ2-5, with 14 nucleotides matching TRBD2. Germline values: CDR1 MNHEY, CDR2 SVGEGT. This CDR3 is built from 17 residues. Trimming took 5 bases from V and 5 from J; bases not matched to a gene: 10. CDR3 DNA sequence: TGTGCCAGCAGTCACGGACTAGCGGGAGGTGTCTGGGAGACCCAGTACTTC. This gives the protein CASSHGLAGGVWETQYF.

The chain carries TRBV11-3 and TRBJ2-5; 9 bases align to TRBD1. The CDR3 has 15 amino acids. The germline V gene has CDR1 SGHNT and CDR2 YENEEA. J gave up 4 bases and V 5 bases, and 8 bases lay outside the gene matches. The CDR3 bases are TGTGCCAGCAGCCCCTGGACAGGGGAAGCAGAGACCCAGTACTTC. It is translated as CASSPWTGEAETQYF.

The chain joins TRBV20-1 to TRBJ1-5; tentative D call: TRBD1 (5 bases). Germline V CDR1 and CDR2: DFQATT, SNEGSKA (reference sequence). V lost 3 bases, J lost 0 bases, and 18 bases lay in between. This CDR3 has 17 amino acids. The CDR3 is CSARVFWDGDSNQPQHF. The CDR3 DNA follows: TGCAGTGCTAGGGTGTTTTGGGACGGCGATAGCAATCAGCCCCAGCATTTT.

The rearrangement joins TRBV5-5 to TRBJ1-2; D is uncertain. The germline V gene encodes CDR1 SGHKS and CDR2 YYEKEE (reference sequence). Trimming took off 9 bases at V and 0 bases at J, with 15 bases between the two ends. The CDR3 loop spans 14 amino acids. CDR3 nucleotide sequence: TGTGCCACACAGCCGGACGGAACTAACTATGGCTACACCTTC. Amino acid sequence: CATQPDGTNYGYTF.

In this sample, this clonotype turned up many times. This chain joins TRBV10-3 and TRBJ2-7; D perhaps matches TRBD2 (5 bases). Trimming removed 7 bases at V and 5 bases at J, with 18 bases between. Per the germline V gene, CDR1 is ENHRY and CDR2 is SYGVKD. The CDR3 sequence is 14 residues long. DNA of the CDR3: TGTGCCATCAATGAAGGTTCTAGCCCGAACGAGCAGTACTTC. It yields the protein CAINEGSSPNEQYF.

This clonotype was counted between two and nine times. V gene TRBV5-6 combines with J gene TRBJ2-7, with TRBD1 matching over 7 bases. This CDR3 is 15 amino acids long. Trimming at V came to 4 bases and at J to 3 bases, leaving 10 bases not matched to a gene. Germline CDR1 is SGHDT and CDR2 is YYEEEE. The CDR3 DNA reads TGTGCCAGCAGCCCTCCAGGGACAGTGGTCTACGAGCAGTACTTC. It encodes CASSPPGTVVYEQYF.

The V and J genes are TRBV7-3 and TRBJ2-1; TRBD2 might be the D (6 bases). CDR3 length: 14 amino acids. Germline CDR1 and CDR2: SGHTA and FQGTGA. The V and J ends lost 3 bases and 6 bases respectively, with 12 bases between them. The CDR3 DNA is TGTGCCAGCAGCTTCGGAGGGCTTGGCAATGAGCAGTTCTTC. Residues: CASSFGGLGNEQFF.

This clonotype showed up many times. The J gene is TRBJ2-1, the V gene TRBV7-2; D remains unclear. The length of the CDR3 is 14 residues. The V and J ends lost 5 bases and 5 bases respectively, with 13 bases between them. Germline assignment: CDR1 SGHTA and CDR2 FQGNSA. CDR3 sequence (DNA): TGTGCCAGCAGCCCAAGGGCCCTTAACAATGAGCAGTTCTTC. Translating gives CASSPRALNNEQFF.

This clonotype was recorded a few times. J is TRBJ2-1 and V is TRBV10-3, with 11 bases that match TRBD2. The V segment lost 7 bases and the J segment 9 bases; nucleotides outside the gene matches: 5. Germline CDR1 is ENHRY and CDR2 is SYGVKD. There are 13 residues in the CDR3. This chain's CDR3 is CAINSGGAGEQFF. For the CDR3, the DNA is TGTGCCATCAATAGCGGGGGGGCCGGTGAGCAGTTCTTC.

This clonotype was detected only a few times. The V and J genes are TRBV12-3 or TRBV12-4 and TRBJ2-7; D is unclear. The CDR3 is made up of 13 amino acids. Trimming stripped 3 bases from V and 2 bases from J, with 8 bases between. CDR3: CASSFGLPYEQYF. CDR3 sequence (DNA): TGTGCCAGCAGTTTTGGCCTGCCCTACGAGCAGTACTTC.

This chain joins TRBV7-3 and TRBJ2-7, with 7 nucleotides matching TRBD1. The germline V gene has CDR1 SGHTA and CDR2 FQGTGA. V trimming: 1 base; J trimming: 6 bases; junction bases outside the gene matches: 12. CDR3 length equals 16 residues. CDR3 in DNA: TGTGCCAGCAGCTTAAGATCTTCCGGGACAGCGTGCGAGCAGTACTTC. This codes for CASSLRSSGTACEQYF. The full variable domain, in which reference TRBV7-3 and TRBJ2-7 provide the parts outside the CDR3, is GAGVSQTPSNKVTEKGKYVELRCDPISGHTALYWYRQSLGQGPEFLIYFQGTGAADDSGLPNDRFFAVRPEGSVSTLKIQRTERGDSAVYLCASSLRSSGTACEQYFGPGTRLTVT.

The chain employs TRBV6-2 or TRBV6-3 and TRBJ2-1; TRBD2 agrees at 8 bases. Looked up from germline, CDR1 is MNHEY and CDR2 is SVGEGT. The CDR3 sequence is 15 residues long. Unmatched junction bases numbered 7, after V lost 6 bases and J lost 3 bases. Here the CDR3 DNA reads TGTGCCAGCAGCACAGCGGGAGCCGGCTACAATGAGCAGTTCTTC. It yields the protein CASSTAGAGYNEQFF.

This clonotype was counted a few times. The chain has TRBV19 and TRBJ1-2, with 9 bases identical to TRBD1. This CDR3 has 14 residues. CDR1 is LNHDA, CDR2 SQIVND, per germline (reference sequence). Trimming removed 5 bases from V and 1 base from J; junction bases left unmatched: 2. This CDR3 is CASSEGQGNYGYTF. In DNA form, the CDR3 reads TGTGCCAGTAGTGAGGGACAGGGTAACTATGGCTACACCTTC.